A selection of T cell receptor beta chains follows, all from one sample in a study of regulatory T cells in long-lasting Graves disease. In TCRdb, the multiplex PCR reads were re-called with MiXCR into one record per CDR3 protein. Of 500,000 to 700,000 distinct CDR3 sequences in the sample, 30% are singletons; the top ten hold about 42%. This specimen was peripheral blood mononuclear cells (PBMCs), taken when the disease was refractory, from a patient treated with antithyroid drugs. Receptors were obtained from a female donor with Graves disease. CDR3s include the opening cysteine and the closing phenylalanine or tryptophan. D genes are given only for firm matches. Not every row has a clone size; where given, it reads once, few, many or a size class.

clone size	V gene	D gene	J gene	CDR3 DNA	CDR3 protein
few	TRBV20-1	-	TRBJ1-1	TGCAGTGCTGAGGGTCCGGCCAATGAAGCTTTCTTT	CSAEGPANEAFF
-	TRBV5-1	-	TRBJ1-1	TGCGCCAGCAGCTCGGACGGTTTCACTGAAGCTTTCTTT	CASSSDGFTEAFF
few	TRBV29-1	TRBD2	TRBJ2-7	TGCAGCACTAGCGGGAGGGGCTACGAGCAGTACTTC	CSTSGRGYEQYF
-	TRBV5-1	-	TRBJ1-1	TGCGCCAGCAGCCCCCAAGATGTTAGGACGGGGACTGAAGCTTTCTTT	CASSPQDVRTGTEAFF
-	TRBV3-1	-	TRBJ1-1	TGTGCCAGCAGCCCTCGTGGGGGCTTTGTGAACACTGAAGCTTTCTTT	CASSPRGGFVNTEAFF
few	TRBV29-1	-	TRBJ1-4	TGCAGCGTGACCCGAACCACATTGCGGGGGGTAAAACTGTTTTTT	CSVTRTTLRGVKLFF
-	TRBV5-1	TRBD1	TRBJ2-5	TGCGCCAGCAGCTTGGTGGGCCAGGGGGTTGAGACCCAGTACTTC	CASSLVGQGVETQYF
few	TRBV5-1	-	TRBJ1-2	TGCGCCAGCAGCCACCGTTGGGGTGACTATGGCTACACCTTC	CASSHRWGDYGYTF
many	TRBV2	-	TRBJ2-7	TGTGCCAGCAGTGAATGGAGCAGGGTCTACGAGCAGTACTTC	CASSEWSRVYEQYF
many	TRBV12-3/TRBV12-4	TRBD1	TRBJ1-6	TGTGCCAGCAGAGAGACAGGGTCTAAGTCACCCCTCCACTTT	CASRETGSKSPLHF
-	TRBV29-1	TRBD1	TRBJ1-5	TGCAGCGTTGAAGTGGGCACAGGGGTAGGGCAGCCCCAGCATTTT	CSVEVGTGVGQPQHF
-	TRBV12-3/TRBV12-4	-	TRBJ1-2	TGTGCCAGCAGGCGGGCAGGGTCTAACTATGGCTACACCTTC	CASRRAGSNYGYTF
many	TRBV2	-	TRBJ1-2	TGTGCCAGCAGACACACTACGGGCATCGGCTACACCTTC	CASRHTTGIGYTF
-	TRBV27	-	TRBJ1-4	TGTGCCAGCACCCAAACCGGTCTAGGTATGGGAGAACTGTTTTTT	CASTQTGLGMGELFF
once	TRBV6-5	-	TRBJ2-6	TGTGCCAGCAGTTATGGCGGTACCTCTGGGGCCAACGTCCTGACTTTC	CASSYGGTSGANVLTF
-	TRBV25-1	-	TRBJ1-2	TGTGCCAGCAGTGATTCGGGACGGTGGGGAGGGTATGGCTACACCTTC	CASSDSGRWGGYGYTF
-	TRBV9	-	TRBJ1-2	TGTGCCAGCAGCCCTCTGGGAGGGGCTGGAAACTATGGCTACACCTTC	CASSPLGGAGNYGYTF
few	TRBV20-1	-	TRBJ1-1	TGCAGTGCTTTCCGGACAGCTAGAGGCACTGAAGCTTTCTTT	CSAFRTARGTEAFF
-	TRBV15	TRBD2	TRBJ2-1	TGTGCCACCAGCAAGAGTCTCGGTAGCGGGAGCTCCTACAATGAGCAGTTCTTC	CATSKSLGSGSSYNEQFF
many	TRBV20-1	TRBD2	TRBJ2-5	TGCAGTGCCCATAGCGGGAGGGCGAAGACCCAGTACTTC	CSAHSGRAKTQYF
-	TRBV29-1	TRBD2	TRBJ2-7	TGCAGCGTTCAGACTAGCGGGGTCTCCTACGAGCAGTACTTC	CSVQTSGVSYEQYF
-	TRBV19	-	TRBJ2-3	TGTGCCAGTAGTATCGGAGGGGTCGCAGATACGCAGTATTTT	CASSIGGVADTQYF
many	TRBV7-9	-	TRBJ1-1	TGTGCCAGCAGCTCCTCGGGACCGCGGACTGAAGCTTTCTTT	CASSSSGPRTEAFF
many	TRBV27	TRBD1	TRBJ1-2	TGTGCCAGCAGGCTCAGGGAGACAGGGGGCGTCTATGGCTACACCTTC	CASRLRETGGVYGYTF
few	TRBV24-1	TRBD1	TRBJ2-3	TGTGCCACCAGTGACCGGACAGGGGGGTCAGATACGCAGTATTTT	CATSDRTGGSDTQYF
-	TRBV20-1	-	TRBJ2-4	TGCAGTGCTGAGAGAGGTGCCGTAACCAAAAACATTCAGTACTTC	CSAERGAVTKNIQYF
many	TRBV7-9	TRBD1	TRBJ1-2	TGTGCCAGCAGCCCCCTACCCGGACAGGGCGACTATGGCTACACCTTC	CASSPLPGQGDYGYTF
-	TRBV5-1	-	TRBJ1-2	TGTGCCAGCAGCTTAGACGGCTGGGGGGCAGGCTATGGCCACACCTTC	CASSLDGWGAGYGHTF
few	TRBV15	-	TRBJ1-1	TGTGCCACCAGCAGAGAAGGGGGAACTGAAGCTTTCTTT	CATSREGGTEAFF
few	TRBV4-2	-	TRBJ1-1	TGTGCCAGCAGCCAAGATCTCGTCACTGAAGCTTTCTTT	CASSQDLVTEAFF
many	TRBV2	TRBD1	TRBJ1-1	TGTGCCAGCAGTGAAGTGGGGACAGGGAACACTGAAGCTTTCTTT	CASSEVGTGNTEAFF
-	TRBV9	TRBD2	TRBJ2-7	TGTGCCAGCATGAGTGCGGGAGGCGAACCCGAGCAGTACTTC	CASMSAGGEPEQYF
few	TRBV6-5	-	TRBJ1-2	TGTGCCAGCAGTTACTCGAACCAGGGGTGGAACTATGGCTACACCTTC	CASSYSNQGWNYGYTF
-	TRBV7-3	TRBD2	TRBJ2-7	TGTGCCAGCAGCCAGGATAGCGGGGTCTCCTACGAGCAGTACTTC	CASSQDSGVSYEQYF
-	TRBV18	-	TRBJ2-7	TGTGCCAGCTCACCAGGTGGCGCGAGTCAAAGCGAGCAGTACTTC	CASSPGGASQSEQYF
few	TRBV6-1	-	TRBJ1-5	TGTGCCAGCAGTGAACCGTCCAGGCCCCAGCATTTT	CASSEPSRPQHF
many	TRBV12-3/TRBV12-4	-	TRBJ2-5	TGTGCCAGCAGCTTTTGGGGACAAGAGACCCAGTACTTC	CASSFWGQETQYF